Presented here are 7 T cell receptor beta chains from one specimen sequenced in a study of cytomegalovirus exposure and HLA in healthy donors. The primer mix had 60 Vbeta and 13 Jbeta primers. TCRdb's table, derived via immunoSEQ multiplex PCR, lists solely in-frame clones and lacks some. Found here are about 62,000 clones, around 87% of them singletons; the top ten hold approximately 1.4%. The sequencing sample was made of PBMCs. The receptor set was obtained from a man younger than 35 in good health and CMV-seronegative.

The chain has TRBV2 and TRBJ2-1; D is perhaps TRBD1 or TRBD2 (7 bases each). Trimming took 10 bases from V and 5 from J, leaving 18 bases between them. This CDR3 has 14 amino acids. Germline V gene lookup returns CDR1 SNHLY and CDR2 FYNNEI. CDR3 DNA: TGTGCCACCAGGGAGGGGGCCGTAAACAATGAGCAGTTCTTC. Protein product: CATREGAVNNEQFF.

This chain connects TRBV30 to TRBJ1-2, with D hard to call. CDR3 length: 14 amino acids. Germline CDR1 and CDR2: GTSNPN and SVGIG (reference sequence). Trimming shortened V by 1 base and J by 2 bases, and 11 bases separated the two germline ends. CDR3 region: CAWSGASRNYGYTF. In nucleotides, the CDR3 is TGTGCCTGGAGTGGAGCTTCACGGAACTATGGCTACACCTTC.

The chain uses TRBV5-6 and TRBJ2-5; D perhaps matches TRBD1 (8 bases). This CDR3 comprises 13 residues. The V end was cut by 3 bases, the J end by 5 bases, with 11 bases between. Germline assignment: CDR1 SGHDT and CDR2 YYEEEE. CDR3 amino acids: CASSSQGGETQYF. The CDR3 DNA follows: TGTGCCAGCAGCTCACAGGGGGGGGAGACCCAGTACTTC. The whole variable domain, remainder taken from reference TRBV5-6 and TRBJ2-5, is DAGVTQSPTHLIKTRGQQVTLRCSPKSGHDTVSWYQQALGQGPQFIFQYYEEEERQRGNFPDRFSGHQFPNYSSELNVNALLLGDSALYLCASSSQGGETQYFGPGTRLLVL.

The V call is TRBV7-8, the J call TRBJ2-1; the D is unclear. CDR3 length: 16 residues. V dropped 6 bases and J dropped 6 bases, with 21 bases sitting between them. Germline V CDR1 and CDR2: SGHVS, FQNEAQ. The CDR3 DNA is TGTGCCAGCAGTCTCTTCTTATCCCAGGCCCCCAATGAGCAGTTCTTC. Its protein product is CASSLFLSQAPNEQFF.

The genes are TRBV4-2 and TRBJ2-5, with 10 bases fitting TRBD2. V shed 2 bases, J shed 4 bases, and the junction held 7 bases outside the gene matches. The CDR3 runs to 16 residues. Germline V gene sequence: CDR1 LGHNA, CDR2 YNFKEQ. The CDR3 nucleotides are TGTGCCAGCAGCCAAAGGAGAGCGGGGGGGGGAGAGACCCAGTACTTC. This translates into CASSQRRAGGGETQYF.

V and J are TRBV28 and TRBJ1-1; 7 nucleotides align to TRBD1. CDR3 length: 15 residues. V trimming: 1 base; J trimming: 0 bases; junction bases outside the gene matches: 2. Per germline, CDR1 MDHEN and CDR2 SYDVKM. The CDR3: CASSLLTGLNTEAFF. The CDR3 nucleotides are TGTGCCAGCAGTTTATTGACAGGGTTGAACACTGAAGCTTTCTTT.

The genes are TRBV6-1 and TRBJ2-7; a possible D gene is TRBD1 (5 bases). Trimming removed 11 bases at V and 6 bases at J, with 14 bases between. Germline-derived CDR1 and CDR2 are MNHNS and SASEGT. The CDR3 is 11 residues long. CDR3 coding DNA: TGTGCCTCGACCGTGGGGCGCGAGCAGTACTTC. Amino acid sequence: CASTVGREQYF.